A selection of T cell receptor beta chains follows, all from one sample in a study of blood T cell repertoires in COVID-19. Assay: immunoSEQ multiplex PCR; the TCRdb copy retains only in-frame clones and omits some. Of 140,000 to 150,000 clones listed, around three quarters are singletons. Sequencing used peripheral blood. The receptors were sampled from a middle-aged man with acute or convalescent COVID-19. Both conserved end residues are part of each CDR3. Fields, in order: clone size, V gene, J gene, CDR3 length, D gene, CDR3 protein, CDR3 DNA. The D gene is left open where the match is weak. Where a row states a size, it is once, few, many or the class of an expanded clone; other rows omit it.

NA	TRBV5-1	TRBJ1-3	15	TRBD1	CASRPGTGIGNTIYF	TGCGCCAGCAGACCCGGGACAGGGATTGGAAACACCATATATTTT
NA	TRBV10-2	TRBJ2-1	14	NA	CASSESEGGHEQFF	TGCGCCAGCAGTGAGTCGGAAGGAGGCCATGAGCAGTTCTTC
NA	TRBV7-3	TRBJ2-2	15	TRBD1	CASSPTGLNTGELFF	TGTGCCAGCAGCCCGACAGGGCTGAACACCGGGGAGCTGTTTTTT
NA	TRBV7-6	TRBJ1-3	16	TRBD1	CASSLAGQGSGNTIYF	TGTGCCAGCAGCTTAGCAGGACAGGGGTCCGGAAACACCATATATTTT
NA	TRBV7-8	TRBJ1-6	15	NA	CASSLAGRVYSPLHF	TGTGCCAGCAGCTTAGCGGGCAGGGTCTATTCACCCCTCCACTTT
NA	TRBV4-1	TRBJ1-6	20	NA	CASSQPDRTDWSSYNSPLHF	TGCGCCAGCAGCCAGCCGGACCGGACAGACTGGAGCTCCTATAATTCACCCCTCCACTTT
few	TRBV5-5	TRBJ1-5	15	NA	CASSSGGHSNQPQHF	TGTGCCAGCAGCTCGGGGGGTCATAGCAATCAGCCCCAGCATTTT
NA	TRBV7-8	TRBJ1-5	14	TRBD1	CASSLQGAQGPQHF	TGTGCCAGCAGTCTGCAGGGGGCGCAGGGGCCCCAGCATTTT
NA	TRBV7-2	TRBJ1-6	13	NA	CASSYMSSSPLHF	TGTGCCAGCAGCTATATGAGCTCTTCACCCCTCCACTTT
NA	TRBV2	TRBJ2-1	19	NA	CASKGNRLASSSSYNEQFF	TGTGCCAGCAAGGGAAATAGGCTAGCCAGTTCGAGCTCCTACAATGAGCAGTTCTTC
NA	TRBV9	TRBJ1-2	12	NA	CASSAGTRGYTF	TGTGCCAGCAGCGCAGGGACACGCGGCTACACCTTC
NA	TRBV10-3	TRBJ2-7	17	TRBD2	CAISAGTSGGSSYEQYF	TGTGCCATCAGTGCCGGGACTAGCGGGGGATCGTCCTACGAGCAGTACTTC
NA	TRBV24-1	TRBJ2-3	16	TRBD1	CATSDSTGGAPDTQYF	TGTGCCACCAGTGATTCGACAGGGGGCGCGCCAGATACGCAGTATTTT
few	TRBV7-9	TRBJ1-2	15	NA	CASSLAKGLDYGYTF	TGTGCCAGCAGCTTAGCGAAGGGGCTGGACTATGGCTACACCTTC
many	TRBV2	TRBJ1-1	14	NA	CASSRQSEGTEAFF	TGTGCCAGCAGTCGACAGTCGGAGGGCACTGAAGCTTTCTTT
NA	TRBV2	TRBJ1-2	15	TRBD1	CASSFGQGSSYGYTF	TGTGCCAGCAGTTTCGGACAGGGAAGTTCCTATGGCTACACCTTC
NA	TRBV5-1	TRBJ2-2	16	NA	CASSPGVLLGTGELFF	TGCGCCAGCAGCCCGGGAGTCCTTCTGGGCACCGGGGAGCTGTTTTTT
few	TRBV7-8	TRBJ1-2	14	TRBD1	CASSLETGDMGYTF	TGTGCCAGCAGCCTAGAGACAGGGGATATGGGCTACACCTTC
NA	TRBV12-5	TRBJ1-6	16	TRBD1	CASGYTLPGQNSPLHF	TGTGCTAGTGGTTATACATTACCGGGACAGAATTCACCCCTCCACTTT
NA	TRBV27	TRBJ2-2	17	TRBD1	CASRTRDRGLDTGELFF	TGTGCCAGCAGGACCCGGGACAGGGGGCTCGACACCGGGGAGCTGTTTTTT
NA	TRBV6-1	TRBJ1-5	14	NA	CASSDGLSNQPQHF	TGTGCCAGCAGTGACGGACTCAGCAATCAGCCCCAGCATTTT
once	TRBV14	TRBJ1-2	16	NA	CASSQDGVFGYYGYTF	TGTGCCAGCAGCCAAGACGGAGTTTTTGGGTACTATGGCTACACCTTC
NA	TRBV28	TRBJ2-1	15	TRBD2	CASSLGSGGYNEQFF	TGTGCCAGCAGCTTAGGTTCGGGGGGTTACAATGAGCAGTTCTTC
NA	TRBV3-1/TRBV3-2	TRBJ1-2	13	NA	CASSQRWPDGYTF	TGTGCCAGCAGCCAAAGATGGCCCGATGGCTACACCTTC
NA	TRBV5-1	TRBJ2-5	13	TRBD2	CASKLAGSETQYF	TGCGCCAGCAAACTAGCGGGTAGTGAGACCCAGTACTTC
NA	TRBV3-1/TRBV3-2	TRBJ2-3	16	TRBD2	CASSQVGGAVGDTQYF	TGTGCCAGCAGCCAAGTCGGGGGGGCCGTTGGAGATACGCAGTATTTT
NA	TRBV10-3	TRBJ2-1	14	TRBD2	CAIRTSGAYNEQFF	TGTGCCATCAGAACTAGCGGGGCATACAATGAGCAGTTCTTC
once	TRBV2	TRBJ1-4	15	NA	CASERTRATNEKLFF	TGTGCCAGTGAAAGAACCCGAGCAACTAATGAAAAACTGTTTTTT
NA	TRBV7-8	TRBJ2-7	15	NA	CASSLGYEGSYEQYF	TGTGCCAGCAGCTTAGGGTACGAGGGCTCCTACGAGCAGTACTTC
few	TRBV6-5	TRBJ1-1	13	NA	CASSSTLNTEAFF	TGTGCCAGCAGTTCGACACTTAACACTGAAGCTTTCTTT
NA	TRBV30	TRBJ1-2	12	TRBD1	CAWSGRGYGYTF	TGTGCCTGGAGTGGCAGGGGGTATGGCTACACCTTC
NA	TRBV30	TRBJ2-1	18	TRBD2	CAWSAKGLAGGRYNEQFF	TGTGCCTGGAGTGCAAAAGGACTAGCGGGGGGCCGATACAATGAGCAGTTCTTC
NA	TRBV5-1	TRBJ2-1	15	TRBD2	CASSSERGGFYEQFF	TGCGCCAGCAGCTCGGAGCGGGGGGGCTTCTATGAGCAGTTCTTC
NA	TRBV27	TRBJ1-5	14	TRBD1	CASSAGQGIPPQHF	TGTGCCAGCAGTGCGGGACAGGGAATTCCGCCCCAGCATTTT
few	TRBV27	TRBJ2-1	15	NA	CASSFGDWPPNEQFF	TGTGCCAGCAGTTTTGGCGACTGGCCCCCCAATGAGCAGTTCTTC
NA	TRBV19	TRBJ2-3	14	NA	CASSIAGLQDTQYF	TGTGCCAGTAGTATAGCGGGGTTGCAAGATACGCAGTATTTT
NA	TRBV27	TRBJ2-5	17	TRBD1	CASSPHTGTGIGETQYF	TGTGCCAGCAGTCCTCATACAGGGACAGGGATTGGAGAGACCCAGTACTTC
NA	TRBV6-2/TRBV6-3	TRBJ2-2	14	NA	CASIPPGVPGELFF	TGTGCCAGCATCCCACCAGGGGTCCCCGGGGAGCTGTTTTTT
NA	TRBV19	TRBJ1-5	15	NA	CASSIDSGADTPQHF	TGTGCCAGTAGTATAGATTCAGGGGCTGATACGCCCCAGCATTTT
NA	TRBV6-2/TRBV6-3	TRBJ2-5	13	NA	CASSYRGWETQYF	TGTGCCAGCAGTTACCGGGGGTGGGAGACCCAGTACTTC
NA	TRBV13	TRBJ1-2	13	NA	CASSRTGNYGYTF	TGTGCCAGCAGCCGTACAGGCAACTATGGCTACACCTTC
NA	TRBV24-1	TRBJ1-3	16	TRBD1	CATSDFGTGAGNTIYF	TGTGCCACCAGTGATTTTGGGACAGGGGCTGGAAACACCATATATTTT
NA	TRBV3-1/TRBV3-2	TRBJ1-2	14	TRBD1	CASSQRTGVGGYTF	TGTGCCAGCAGCCAGAGGACAGGGGTGGGCGGCTACACCTTC
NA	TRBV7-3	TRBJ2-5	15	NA	CASSLTSGIRETQYF	TGTGCCAGCAGCTTAACTAGCGGAATACGGGAGACCCAGTACTTC
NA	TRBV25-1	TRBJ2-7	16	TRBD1	CASSDPGATGTYEQYF	TGTGCCAGCAGTGACCCCGGGGCGACAGGGACCTACGAGCAGTACTTC
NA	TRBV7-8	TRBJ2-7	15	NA	CASSLESRRTYEQYF	TGTGCCAGCAGCTTAGAGTCCCGGAGGACCTACGAGCAGTACTTC
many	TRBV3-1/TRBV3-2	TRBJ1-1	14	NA	CASSQSGLHTEAFF	TGTGCCAGCAGCCAGTCCGGGTTACACACTGAAGCTTTCTTT
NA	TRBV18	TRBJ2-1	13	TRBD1	CASSPLQGNEQFF	TGTGCCAGCTCACCCCTACAGGGGAATGAGCAGTTCTTC
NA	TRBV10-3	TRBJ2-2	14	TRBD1	CAISLTGGTGELFF	TGTGCCATCAGCCTGACAGGGGGCACCGGGGAGCTGTTTTTT
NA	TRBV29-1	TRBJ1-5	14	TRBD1	CSVRTGGNDQPQHF	TGCAGCGTAAGGACAGGGGGGAACGATCAGCCCCAGCATTTT
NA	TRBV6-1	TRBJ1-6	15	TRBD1	CASSEAGDRGSPLHF	TGTGCCAGCAGTGAAGCGGGGGACAGGGGCTCACCCCTCCACTTT
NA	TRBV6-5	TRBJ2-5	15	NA	CASSRQGDLQETQYF	TGTGCCAGCAGTAGACAAGGCGACCTCCAAGAGACCCAGTACTTC
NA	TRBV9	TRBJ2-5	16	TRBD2	CASSVVSSGGPETQYF	TGTGCCAGCAGCGTAGTCTCTAGCGGGGGGCCGGAGACCCAGTACTTC
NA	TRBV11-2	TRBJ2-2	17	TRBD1	CASSLDQGQGNTGELFF	TGTGCCAGCAGCTTAGATCAGGGACAGGGTAACACCGGGGAGCTGTTTTTT
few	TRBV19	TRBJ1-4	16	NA	CASSMHRVKWEEKLFF	TGTGCCAGTAGTATGCACAGGGTTAAATGGGAGGAAAAACTGTTTTTT
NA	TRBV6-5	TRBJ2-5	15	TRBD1	CASSQAGGRMETQYF	TGTGCCAGCAGCCAAGCAGGGGGCAGGATGGAGACCCAGTACTTC
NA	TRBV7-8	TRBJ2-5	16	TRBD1	CASSPTGGTSRETQYF	TGTGCCAGCAGCCCCACAGGGGGTACTTCCAGGGAGACCCAGTACTTC
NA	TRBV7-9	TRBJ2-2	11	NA	CASSPGGELFF	TGTGCCAGCAGCCCAGGCGGGGAGCTGTTTTTT